These 6 T cell receptor beta chains came from one sample sequenced in a study of coeliac disease. Generated by immunoSEQ multiplex PCR, the TCRdb table keeps only in-frame clones and is missing some. The sample has some 4,700 clones, about 61% seen once; the top ten hold around 11%. The material sequenced was lamina propria lymphocytes from the gut. These receptors came from a woman in her 70s with celiac disease.

This clone was seen a few times. The chain links TRBV15 to TRBJ2-7, with 9 bases aligning to TRBD1. The CDR3 is made up of 14 amino acids. Germline-derived CDR1 and CDR2 are LNHNV and YYDKDF (reference sequence). V dropped 3 bases and J dropped 3; count of bases not matched to a gene: 3. The CDR3 loop is CATSSPGQGYEQYF. In nucleotides, the CDR3 is TGTGCCACCAGCAGCCCGGGACAGGGCTACGAGCAGTACTTC.

There are a few counts of this clone. The chain combines TRBV4-1 with TRBJ1-1; possibly TRBD1 for D (5 bases). V was trimmed by 0 bases and J by 2 bases, leaving 16 bases between them. CDR3 length: 17 amino acids. Germline CDR1 and CDR2: MGHRA and YSYEKL. CDR3 amino acids: CASSQDRTDKYNTEAFF. In DNA form, the CDR3 reads TGCGCCAGCAGCCAAGATCGGACGGACAAATATAACACTGAAGCTTTCTTT.

The chain uses TRBV9 and TRBJ2-7, with D possibly being TRBD1 (6 bases). CDR3 size: 13 residues. Germline V gene lookup returns CDR1 SGDLS and CDR2 YYNGEE. Trimming cost V 4 bases and J 4 bases, with 12 bases left between them. The CDR3 DNA reads as TGTGCCAGCAGCCCCGGGACACAGTACGAGCAGTACTTC. This encodes CASSPGTQYEQYF.

The V gene is TRBV4-1, the J gene TRBJ1-6, with unresolved D. The length of the CDR3 is 14 residues. Trimming took 0 bases from V and 6 from J, leaving 6 bases between them. Germline lookup yields CDR1 MGHRA and CDR2 YSYEKL. This chain's CDR3 is CASSQERLNSPLHF. The CDR3, as DNA: TGCGCCAGCAGCCAAGAGCGACTTAATTCACCCCTCCACTTT.

V is TRBV7-9 and J is TRBJ1-1; D unresolved. Trimming left V 1 base short and J 2 bases short, with 11 bases between. The CDR3 loop spans 15 amino acids. Per germline, CDR1 SEHNR and CDR2 FQNEAQ (reference sequence). In DNA form, the CDR3 reads TGTGCCAGCAGCTTAGTAAGCGGTAGTAACACTGAAGCTTTCTTT. Amino acids: CASSLVSGSNTEAFF. Combining the CDR3 with reference TRBV7-9 and TRBJ1-1 gives the whole variable domain DTGVSQNPRHKITKRGQNVTFRCDPISEHNRLYWYRQTLGQGPEFLTYFQNEAQLEKSRLLSDRFSAERPKGSFSTLEIQRTEQGDSAMYLCASSLVSGSNTEAFFGQGTRLTVV.

The chain links TRBV5-4 to TRBJ2-7, with D tentatively TRBD1 (6 bases). Germline V CDR1 and CDR2: SGHNT, YYREEE (reference sequence). This CDR3 contains 14 residues. Trimming removed 3 bases from V and 3 bases from J, with 13 bases in between. The CDR3 DNA reads TGTGCCAGCAGCTCAAACAGGGTCTACTACGAGCAGTACTTC. It codes for CASSSNRVYYEQYF. Drawing the rest from reference TRBV5-4 and TRBJ2-7, the complete variable domain is ETGVTQSPTHLIKTRGQQVTLRCSSQSGHNTVSWYQQALGQGPQFIFQYYREEENGRGNFPPRFSGLQFPNYSSELNVNALELDDSALYLCASSSNRVYYEQYFGPGTRLTVT.